The clone carrying this TCR beta chain was detected only a few times. Its antigen is undetermined. Germline lookup yields CDR1 SGHAT and CDR2 FQNNGV. Trimming took off 5 bases at V and 10 bases at J, with 15 bases between the two ends. This CDR3 is 13 amino acids long. This sample was taken from a study of T cells in Graves' hyperthyroidism and ophthalmopathy. About the research overall: The authors collected peripheral blood at initial diagnosis, before any treatment. Findings and caveats of the study: Among clonotypes expanded in thyroid above 0.001, most were also found in blood.

Graves' hyperthyroidism showing no ophthalmopathy progression within 18 months was considered stable. Exclusion followed for patients with uncontrolled infection, other autoimmune disease, pregnancy or lactation. Researchers amplified the TCR beta CDR3 regions from RNA transcripts. First-round RT-PCR targeting the TCR CDR3 was performed with the HTBI primer set. TCRdb re-called the multiplex PCR reads with MiXCR, one entry per CDR3 protein. The repertoire holds around 690,000 distinct CDR3 sequences, with roughly 17% as singletons. The chain employs TRBV11-2 and TRBJ2-1; a possible D gene is TRBD2 (6 bases). The source is a man aged 50 or older with Graves' hyperthyroidism. The sequenced sample was blood. Written as DNA, the CDR3 is TGTGCCAGCAGCCCCACGTTGGAGGGAGAGCAGTTCTTC. This sequence encodes CASSPTLEGEQFF.